This TCR beta chain was retrieved from a study of graft-versus-host responses after intestinal transplantation. Study overall: The transplants performed in recipients were multivisceral, liver-intestinal, or isolated intestinal. The study gave all recipients anti-thymocyte globulin induction, then tacrolimus and steroids for about 3 years. Study observations and caveats: Researchers found GvH clones in recipient marrow, and some showed up first in ileum or blood. Early after transplant, HvG declines were associated with peak levels of circulating GvH clones.

Assay: immunoSEQ multiplex PCR; the TCRdb copy retains only in-frame clones and omits some. The table shows about 86,000 clones, with about 88% occurring only once. Concerning this clone: No antigen is known for it. Other DNA variants within this sample encode the same CDR3.

The sequencing here drew on unstimulated CD4+ T cells sorted from spleen or lymph node cells, taken before transplant. The receptor's source is a human donor who was the organ donor for an intestinal transplant.

Written as DNA, the CDR3 is TGCGCCAGCAGCCCGGGACGGACTAGCGCGAACACCGGGGAGCTGTTTTTT. Translated: CASSPGRTSANTGELFF. The chain employs TRBV5-1 and TRBJ2-2; 9 bases are shared with TRBD2. The CDR3 consists of 17 residues. The junction had 7 bases not matched to a gene; V was cut back by 4 bases and J by 0 bases. From germline, CDR1 is SGHRS and CDR2 YFSETQ. Full variable domain (outside the CDR3, taken from reference TRBV5-1 and TRBJ2-2): KAGVTQTPRYLIKTRGQQVTLSCSPISGHRSVSWYQQTPGQGLQFLFEYFSETQRNKGNFPGRFSGRQFSNSRSEMNVSTLELGDSALYLCASSPGRTSANTGELFFGEGSRLTVL.